The clone carrying this T cell receptor (beta chain) was detected a few times. Its specificity is not known. A 5'RACE template-switching step, the method used to make TCR cDNA, added a universal primer site and UMIs. TCRdb redid the calling of the 5' RACE reads with MiXCR, one entry per CDR3 protein. The data hold some 600,000 distinct CDR3 sequences, with about a sixth observed a single time. CDR1 and CDR2 (germline): SGHTA, FQGTGA. The CDR3 extends over 15 amino acids. V was shortened by 6 bases and J by 10 bases, with 21 bases between the two germline ends. This sample was included in a study of T cells after yellow fever vaccination. Study overall: Low-cell-number fractions were prepared with SMART-Seq v4 Ultra Low Input.

Regarding the study as a whole: Bulk-population clonotypes that are abundant could appear as contaminants in FACS-sorted repertoires. Some clonotypes, a small share, were shared between CD4 and CD8 compartments.

The source is a man younger than 30 who received the YFV17D yellow fever vaccine. Source: PBMCs, taken around 5 days after the first yellow fever vaccination. V and J are TRBV7-3 and TRBJ2-2; D perhaps matches TRBD2 (5 bases). The CDR3, as DNA: TGTGCCAGCAGTTCCTCCGCTACTAGAAAGTCGGAGCTGTTTTTT. Its translation: CASSSSATRKSELFF.